This entry lists 32 T cell receptor beta chains sequenced from one sample in a study of shared clonotypes between healthy human individuals. The data were produced by immunoSEQ multiplex PCR, yet TCRdb's version contains in-frame clones alone and is incomplete. Of about 980,000 clones in the sample, over 75% were seen once. Input material: memory CD4+ T cells sorted from blood. As to subset: CD45RA-negative fraction. All receptors derive from a man younger than 35 in good health.

This clone came up once. V and J are TRBV4-1 and TRBJ2-7; possibly TRBD1 for D (6 bases). Germline-derived CDR1 and CDR2 are MGHRA and YSYEKL. CDR3 length equals 16 residues. The germline V and J ends were trimmed by 4 bases and 6 bases, with 22 bases remaining between them. CDR3 in amino acids: CASSLSRLLGTSEQYF. CDR3 DNA: TGCGCCAGCAGCCTATCACGGCTACTAGGGACAAGCGAGCAGTACTTC.

The chain employs TRBV7-9 and TRBJ1-2; D is unresolved. The V and J ends lost 2 bases and 0 bases respectively, with 10 bases between them. Per germline, CDR1 SEHNR and CDR2 FQNEAQ (reference sequence). The CDR3 has 15 residues. The CDR3 nucleotides are TGTGCCAGCAGCTTATCTGACCCCACTAACTATGGCTACACCTTC. Its translation is CASSLSDPTNYGYTF.

As concerns this clone: The same CDR3 also results from other DNA sequences found in this sample. The rearrangement links TRBV5-1 to TRBJ1-1; D unclear. The CDR3 covers 12 residues. Trimming stripped 1 base from V and 4 bases from J, with 5 bases between. The germline V gene has CDR1 SGHRS and CDR2 YFSETQ. This chain's CDR3 is CASSLPSTEAFF. The CDR3 DNA sequence: TGCGCCAGCAGCTTGCCCAGCACTGAAGCTTTCTTT. The full variable domain, with the rest looked up from reference TRBV5-1 and TRBJ1-1, is KAGVTQTPRYLIKTRGQQVTLSCSPISGHRSVSWYQQTPGQGLQFLFEYFSETQRNKGNFPGRFSGRQFSNSRSEMNVSTLELGDSALYLCASSLPSTEAFFGQGTRLTVV.

As to this clone: Just one base apart from a much larger clone, this may be a read error. The CDR3 sequence: CASSLAGNTIYF. The DNA of the CDR3 is TGTGCCAGCAGCTTAGCTGGAAACACCATATATTTT. J is TRBJ1-3 and V is TRBV7-2; D is unclear. Germline V CDR1 and CDR2: SGHTA, FQGNSA. V was trimmed by 0 bases and J by 3 bases, leaving 0 bases between them. The CDR3 contains 12 residues.

V usage is TRBV27 and J usage is TRBJ2-5; D remains ambiguous. Germline CDR1 MNHEY, CDR2 SMNVEV (reference sequence). The length of the CDR3 is 14 residues. V lost 5 bases, J lost 5 bases, and 15 bases lay in between. Here the CDR3 reads CASSPSTASETQYF. DNA for the CDR3: TGTGCCAGCAGTCCATCTACCGCATCTGAGACCCAGTACTTC.

The J gene is TRBJ2-3, the V gene TRBV7-2, with 9 bases lining up with TRBD2. The CDR3 is 17 residues long. CDR1 is SGHTA, CDR2 FQGNSA, per germline. The V gene end was trimmed by 2 bases and the J gene end by 1 base; junction bases not matched to a gene: 7. CDR3 sequence reads: CASSLSGAGGGTDTQYF. Here the CDR3 DNA reads TGTGCCAGCAGCTTATCTGGAGCGGGAGGAGGCACAGATACGCAGTATTTT.

V gene TRBV7-6 combines with J gene TRBJ1-4; no clear D gene. CDR3 length equals 15 residues. Trimming left V 4 bases short and J 5 bases short, with 14 bases between. The germline gives CDR1 SGHVS, CDR2 FNYEAQ. CDR3 amino acids: CASSSLGGTNEKLFF. The CDR3 nucleotides are TGTGCCAGCAGCTCGTTGGGTGGTACCAATGAAAAACTGTTTTTT.

The chain is built from TRBV28 and TRBJ2-7; D unclear. Germline V gene sequence: CDR1 MDHEN, CDR2 SYDVKM. The CDR3 consists of 12 residues. The ends were cut back, 1 base at V and 9 bases at J, with 10 bases in the middle. Here the CDR3 DNA reads TGTGCCAGCAGTTTATCCGGCCTAGGGCAGTACTTC. Amino acids: CASSLSGLGQYF.

This clone was picked up one time. This chain links TRBV5-1 with TRBJ2-7; TRBD2 matches at 8 bases. Trimming removed 4 bases from V and 2 bases from J; junction bases left unmatched: 8. CDR1 is SGHRS and CDR2 is YFSETQ in the germline V gene. The CDR3 is 15 amino acids. The chain's CDR3 is CASSPGGSGTYEQYF. CDR3 DNA sequence: TGCGCCAGCAGCCCCGGGGGTAGCGGGACCTACGAGCAGTACTTC.

The V and J genes are TRBV7-8 and TRBJ2-1, with 10 bases that match TRBD2. The CDR3 extends over 15 amino acids. Germline loops: CDR1 SGHVS, CDR2 FQNEAQ. Unmatched junction bases numbered 4, after V lost 4 bases and J lost 4 bases. CDR3 in DNA: TGTGCCAGCAGCTCCACTAGCGGGGCTTACAATGAGCAGTTCTTC. It codes for CASSSTSGAYNEQFF.

The chain employs TRBV2 and TRBJ1-1, with D possibly TRBD1 on 5 matching bases. The CDR3 covers 14 residues. V lost 0 bases to trimming and J lost 4 bases, with 9 bases between them. Germline CDR1 and CDR2: SNHLY and FYNNEI. CDR3 in DNA: TGTGCCAGCAGTGAAGCGCGGAGGGGCACTGAAGCTTTCTTT. It codes for CASSEARRGTEAFF.

This clone was detected once. The V and J genes are TRBV11-2 and TRBJ1-5, with TRBD1 identical over 10 bases. Losses at the gene ends were 5 bases for V and 3 bases for J; bases not matched to a gene: 7. CDR3 length: 16 amino acids. CDR1 and CDR2 (germline): SGHAT, FQNNGV. CDR3 in DNA: TGTGCCAGCAGCCTCGGGACAGGGGCCTTCAATCAGCCCCAGCATTTT. Protein sequence: CASSLGTGAFNQPQHF.

This clone was counted once. The gene calls are TRBV7-9 and TRBJ2-5; D uncertain. The ends were cut back, 1 base at V and 2 bases at J, with 2 bases in the middle. The CDR3 consists of 12 residues. Germline-derived CDR1 and CDR2 are SEHNR and FQNEAQ (reference sequence). The DNA of the CDR3 is TGTGCCAGCAGCTTAGGTCAAGAGACCCAGTACTTC. Translation gives CASSLGQETQYF.

This chain connects TRBV19 to TRBJ2-6; TRBD1 is a possible D gene (5 bases). In germline, CDR1 is LNHDA, CDR2 SQIVND (reference sequence). This CDR3 contains 15 residues. With 3 bases removed from V and 1 base from J, the gap between germline ends came to 7 bases. CDR3 amino acids: CASSIRASGANVLTF. CDR3 bases: TGTGCCAGTAGTATCAGGGCGTCTGGGGCCAACGTCCTGACTTTC.

In this sample, this clone turned up once. A much larger clone is a single base away; this may be a read error. The chain joins TRBV9 to TRBJ2-3; 10 nucleotides align to TRBD1. V lost 4 bases to trimming and J lost 1 base; unmatched junction nucleotides: 3. CDR1 is SGDLS and CDR2 is YYNGEE in the germline V gene. The CDR3 has 15 residues. CDR3 sequence reads: CASSPGTGGTDTQYF. The CDR3 nucleotides are TGTGCCAGCAGCCCCGGGACAGGGGGCACAGATACGCAGTATTTT.

This clone was recorded once. This chain joins TRBV5-1 and TRBJ1-1; 7 nucleotides align to TRBD1. Trimming took 5 bases from V and 4 from J; bases not matched to a gene: 8. The CDR3 contains 14 residues. Germline values: CDR1 SGHRS, CDR2 YFSETQ. CDR3 sequence: CASSSQGGATEAFF. DNA for the CDR3: TGCGCCAGCAGTTCCCAGGGGGGCGCCACTGAAGCTTTCTTT. The complete variable domain, with remaining parts taken from reference TRBV5-1 and TRBJ1-1, reads KAGVTQTPRYLIKTRGQQVTLSCSPISGHRSVSWYQQTPGQGLQFLFEYFSETQRNKGNFPGRFSGRQFSNSRSEMNVSTLELGDSALYLCASSSQGGATEAFFGQGTRLTVV.

V is TRBV9 and J is TRBJ2-2; 9 bases line up with TRBD2. The germline V gene encodes CDR1 SGDLS and CDR2 YYNGEE. CDR3 length: 15 amino acids. Trimming removed 4 bases from V and 7 bases from J; junction bases left unmatched: 8. CDR3 nucleotide sequence: TGTGCCAGCAGCCCTCGCGGGGGGGCGAGCGGGGAGCTGTTTTTT. Its translation: CASSPRGGASGELFF. Based on the CDR3 plus reference TRBV9 and TRBJ2-2, the full variable domain is DSGVTQTPKHLITATGQRVTLRCSPRSGDLSVYWYQQSLDQGLQFLIQYYNGEERAKGNILERFSAQQFPDLHSELNLSSLELGDSALYFCASSPRGGASGELFFGEGSRLTVL.

The chain is built from TRBV6-6 and TRBJ2-3, with 7 nucleotides matching TRBD2. CDR1 and CDR2 from the germline V gene are MNHNY and SVGAGI (reference sequence). V was clipped by 8 bases and J by 3 bases; unmatched bases: 8. The CDR3 is 14 residues long. The CDR3 sequence: CASRSGGSTDTQYF. In DNA form, the CDR3 reads TGTGCCAGCCGATCGGGAGGTTCAACAGATACGCAGTATTTT.

The gene calls are TRBV5-1 and TRBJ2-5; D not certain. Per germline, CDR1 SGHRS and CDR2 YFSETQ. This CDR3 spans 15 amino acids. The V end lost 2 bases, the J end lost 5 bases, and 16 bases lay between the germline ends. In DNA form, the CDR3 reads TGCGCCAGCAGCTTTGGGTCTGTCGCCCTCGAGACCCAGTACTTC. It specifies CASSFGSVALETQYF.

V and J are TRBV7-3 and TRBJ1-1, with D unresolved. CDR3 size: 15 residues. The V and J ends lost 6 bases and 1 base respectively, with 15 bases between them. Germline CDR1 is SGHTA and CDR2 is FQGTGA. In nucleotides, the CDR3 is TGTGCCAGCAGTCCGGGCGGGCCCCCGAACACTGAAGCTTTCTTT. It specifies CASSPGGPPNTEAFF.

This rearrangement joins TRBV2 to TRBJ2-3, with D perhaps matching TRBD1 (5 bases). Germline V gene sequence: CDR1 SNHLY, CDR2 FYNNEI. CDR3 size: 15 residues. With 6 bases removed from V and 4 bases from J, the gap between germline ends came to 17 bases. This CDR3 reads CASSVDIWGPDTQYF. The CDR3 bases are TGTGCCAGCAGCGTAGACATTTGGGGCCCAGATACGCAGTATTTT.

The rearrangement links TRBV10-3 to TRBJ1-1, with unresolved D. The CDR3 covers 14 residues. Germline V gives CDR1 ENHRY, CDR2 SYGVKD. The germline V and J ends were trimmed by 4 bases and 4 bases, with 13 bases remaining between them. In nucleotides, the CDR3 is TGTGCCATCAGTGGGGTCGGCGGATCCACTGAAGCTTTCTTT. Its translation is CAISGVGGSTEAFF.

This clone was picked up a small number of times. The chain is built from TRBV18 and TRBJ2-7; D may be TRBD1 or TRBD2 (5 bases each). CDR3 length: 14 amino acids. Germline lookup yields CDR1 KGHSH and CDR2 LQKENI. Trimming removed 2 bases from V and 2 bases from J, with 10 bases in between. The CDR3 loop is CASSPMGTTYEQYF. The DNA of the CDR3 is TGTGCCAGCTCACCAATGGGGACCACCTACGAGCAGTACTTC.

CDR3 in amino acids: CASSLSTEYEQYF. For the CDR3, the DNA is TGTGCCAGCAGCTTATCTACAGAGTACGAGCAGTACTTC. The chain links TRBV7-2 to TRBJ2-7; D is undetermined. This CDR3 is built from 13 residues. Germline V gene data show CDR1 as SGHTA and CDR2 as FQGNSA. Trimming took 2 bases from V and 4 from J, leaving 9 bases between them. Full variable domain (remainder filled in from reference TRBV7-2 and TRBJ2-7): GAGVSQSPSNKVTEKGKDVELRCDPISGHTALYWYRQSLGQGLEFLIYFQGNSAPDKSGLPSDRFSAERTGGSVSTLTIQRTQQEDSAVYLCASSLSTEYEQYFGPGTRLTVT.

The rearrangement uses TRBV6-5 and TRBJ2-7, with 7 bases matching TRBD2. The germline gives CDR1 MNHEY, CDR2 SVGAGI. V shed 6 bases and J 4 bases; nucleotides not matched to a gene: 6. CDR3 length: 13 residues. The CDR3 sequence: CASSLYGGYEQYF. CDR3 DNA: TGTGCCAGCAGCCTCTACGGGGGGTACGAGCAGTACTTC.

The gene calls are TRBV6-5 and TRBJ1-4, with D uncertain. The germline V gene has CDR1 MNHEY and CDR2 SVGAGI. Trimming cost V 0 bases and J 8 bases, with 7 bases left between them. The CDR3 runs 13 residues. The CDR3 sequence: CASSYSLGEKLFF. The CDR3 coding sequence is TGTGCCAGCAGTTACTCTTTAGGCGAAAAACTGTTTTTT.

This clone has only one observation. The chain combines TRBV7-9 with TRBJ1-1; unclear D gene. There are 17 residues in the CDR3. Germline CDR1 is SEHNR and CDR2 is FQNEAQ (reference sequence). The germline V and J ends were trimmed by 1 base and 2 bases, with 17 bases remaining between them. The CDR3 DNA is TGTGCCAGCAGCTTAGTCCCTGGGGAACGACATAACACTGAAGCTTTCTTT. Protein product: CASSLVPGERHNTEAFF.

The rearrangement links TRBV18 to TRBJ1-4; weak D call: TRBD1 (6 bases). CDR1 is KGHSH, CDR2 LQKENI, per germline. Trimming stripped 5 bases from V and 3 bases from J, with 13 bases between. There are 15 residues in the CDR3. CDR3 nucleotide sequence: TGTGCCAGCTCATCGGGACAATCTCCTAATGAAAAACTGTTTTTT. Translated, it gives CASSSGQSPNEKLFF.

This sequence joins TRBV10-3 and TRBJ2-7, with D unclear. The germline CDR1 and CDR2 sequences are ENHRY and SYGVKD. V lost 3 bases and J lost 0, with 9 bases in between. The CDR3 extends over 14 amino acids. CDR3 bases: TGTGCCATCAGTGAAAGGGCGGACTCCTACGAGCAGTACTTC. It codes for CAISERADSYEQYF.

This chain links TRBV9 with TRBJ1-1; 7 bases are a match to TRBD1. The CDR3 spans 18 residues. After removal of 0 bases from V and 1 base from J, the junction contained 12 bases not matched to a gene. CDR1 is SGDLS, CDR2 YYNGEE, per germline. As DNA, the CDR3 is TGTGCCAGCAGCGTAGACGGCGGAAGCAGGGGGAGGAACACTGAAGCTTTCTTT. This sequence encodes CASSVDGGSRGRNTEAFF.

The chain links TRBV5-1 to TRBJ1-1, with D perhaps TRBD1 (6 bases). Per the germline V gene, CDR1 is SGHRS and CDR2 is YFSETQ. V lost 0 bases and J lost 8, with 11 bases in between. This CDR3 has 13 residues. This CDR3 reads CASSLGTAAEAFF. CDR3 DNA sequence: TGCGCCAGCAGCTTGGGGACAGCAGCCGAAGCTTTCTTT.

This rearrangement joins TRBV6-4 to TRBJ1-6; D may be TRBD1 (5 bases). Looked up from germline, CDR1 is MRHNA and CDR2 is SNTAGT. Trimming removed 6 bases at V and 7 bases at J, with 10 bases between. This CDR3 comprises 13 residues. The CDR3 nucleotides are TGTGCCAGCAGCGGGACGGCCAATTCACCCCTCCACTTT. This translates into CASSGTANSPLHF.